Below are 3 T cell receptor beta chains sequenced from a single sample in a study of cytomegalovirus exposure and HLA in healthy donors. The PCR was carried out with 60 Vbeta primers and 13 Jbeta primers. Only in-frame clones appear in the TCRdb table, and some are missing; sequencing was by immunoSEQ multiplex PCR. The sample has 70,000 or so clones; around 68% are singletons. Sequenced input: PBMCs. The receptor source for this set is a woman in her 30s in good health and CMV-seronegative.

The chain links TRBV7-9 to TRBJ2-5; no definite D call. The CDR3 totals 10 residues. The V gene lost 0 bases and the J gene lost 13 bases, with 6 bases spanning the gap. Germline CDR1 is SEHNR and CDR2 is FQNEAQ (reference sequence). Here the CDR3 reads CASSLALLYF. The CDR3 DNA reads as TGTGCCAGCAGCTTAGCTCTTTTGTACTTC.

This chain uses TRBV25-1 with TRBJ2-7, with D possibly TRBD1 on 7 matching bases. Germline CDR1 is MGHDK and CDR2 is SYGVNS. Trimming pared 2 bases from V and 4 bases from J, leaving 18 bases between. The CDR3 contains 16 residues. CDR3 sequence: CASSEGGWGQLYEQYF. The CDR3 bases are TGTGCCAGCAGTGAAGGAGGGTGGGGACAGCTATACGAGCAGTACTTC.

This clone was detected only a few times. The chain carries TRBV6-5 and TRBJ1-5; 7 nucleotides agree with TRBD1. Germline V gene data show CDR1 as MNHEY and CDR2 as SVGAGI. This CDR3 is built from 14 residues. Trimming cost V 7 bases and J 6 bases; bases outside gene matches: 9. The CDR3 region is CASTTLGGGQPQHF. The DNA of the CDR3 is TGTGCCAGCACCACCCTAGGGGGCGGTCAGCCCCAGCATTTT.